The 22 T cell receptor beta chains reported below all come from one sample, sequenced in a study of shared clonotypes between healthy human individuals. TCRdb's copy holds only in-frame clones and misses some; the assay was immunoSEQ multiplex PCR. The profile shows roughly 700,000 clones, around 74% of them singletons. The sequencing sample was made of memory CD4+ T cells sorted from blood. Subset indicated: CD45RA-negative fraction. These receptors originate from a woman aged 25 to 39 in good health.

This clone was seen only a few times. Other DNA sequences from this sample encode an identical CDR3 as well. In DNA form, the CDR3 reads TGTGCCAGCAGCGCCCGGGACTTCTACAATGAGCAGTTCTTC. Amino acids: CASSARDFYNEQFF. The J gene is TRBJ2-1, the V gene TRBV11-2, with D perhaps TRBD2 (6 bases). V dropped 5 bases and J dropped 3 bases, with 11 bases sitting between them. This CDR3 spans 14 amino acids. Germline V gene lookup returns CDR1 SGHAT and CDR2 FQNNGV. Drawing the rest from reference TRBV11-2 and TRBJ2-1, the complete variable domain is EAGVAQSPRYKIIEKRQSVAFWCNPISGHATLYWYQQILGQGPKLLIQFQNNGVVDDSQLPKDRFSAERLKGVDSTLKIQPAKLEDSAVYLCASSARDFYNEQFFGPGTRLTVL.

The rearrangement links TRBV30 to TRBJ2-1; TRBD1 matches at 7 bases. Trimming took 5 bases from V and 8 from J; bases not matched to a gene: 15. CDR3 length equals 15 residues. Germline loops: CDR1 GTSNPN, CDR2 SVGIG (reference sequence). Written as DNA, the CDR3 is TGTGCCTGGTCAACTCCGGGACAGACCTCGGATGAGCAGTTCTTC. Translated: CAWSTPGQTSDEQFF.

This clone was picked up a small number of times. The chain combines TRBV4-2 with TRBJ2-1, with 10 bases matching TRBD2. This CDR3 region has 14 residues. Germline values: CDR1 LGHNA, CDR2 YNFKEQ. With V trimmed by 1 base and J by 13 bases, 7 bases remained unmatched. CDR3 sequence (DNA): TGTGCCAGCAGCCAAGGGGGCACTAGCGGGAATCAGTTCTTC. Translation: CASSQGGTSGNQFF.

The chain joins TRBV5-1 to TRBJ1-2; 11 nucleotides align to TRBD1. Per germline, CDR1 SGHRS and CDR2 YFSETQ. Trimming took 4 bases from V and 7 from J; bases not matched to a gene: 6. The CDR3 is 14 amino acids. CDR3 region: CASSPGQGALGYTF. The CDR3 coding sequence is TGCGCCAGCAGCCCCGGACAGGGGGCTCTTGGCTACACCTTC.

This clone appeared a few times. The rearrangement uses TRBV28 and TRBJ1-2, with TRBD1 identical over 8 bases. After removal of 6 bases from V and 8 bases from J, the junction contained 14 bases not matched to a gene. CDR3 length equals 15 residues. Germline CDR1 MDHEN, CDR2 SYDVKM. CDR3 DNA: TGTGCCAGCAGACCCAGTGCAGGGACAGGTGGGGGCTACACCTTC. Translated, it gives CASRPSAGTGGGYTF.

V and J are TRBV30 and TRBJ2-5; D might be TRBD1 (5 bases). V shed 4 bases and J shed 1 base, with 10 bases lying between them. Germline-derived CDR1 and CDR2 are GTSNPN and SVGIG (reference sequence). This CDR3 region has 13 residues. The CDR3 spells CAWNPGIQETQYF. DNA for the CDR3: TGTGCCTGGAACCCAGGGATCCAAGAGACCCAGTACTTC.

There are a few counts of this clone. V and J are TRBV2 and TRBJ2-5, with D possibly being TRBD1 or TRBD2 (5 bases each). The CDR3 spans 16 residues. V gave up 3 bases and J gave up 4 bases, with 18 bases separating them. The germline CDR1 and CDR2 sequences are SNHLY and FYNNEI. The CDR3, as DNA: TGTGCCAGCAGTGAGCAGGGACGGATCGGAGGAGAGACCCAGTACTTC. Its translation: CASSEQGRIGGETQYF.

The table lists this clone with a few counts. The chain recombines TRBV28 with TRBJ1-2; D is unresolved. The CDR3 contains 13 residues. V shed 8 bases and J shed 7 bases, with 17 bases lying between them. CDR1 is MDHEN, CDR2 SYDVKM, per germline. The CDR3 reads CASSPPTGIGYTF. The CDR3 nucleotides are TGTGCCAGCTCCCCCCCGACGGGCATTGGCTACACCTTC.

This clone was recorded once. The same CDR3 also results from other DNA sequences found in this sample. The DNA for the CDR3 is TGTGCCAGCAGCCCGTCTATTCAAGAGACCCAGTACTTC. This encodes CASSPSIQETQYF. The V gene is TRBV28, the J gene TRBJ2-5, with no clear D. The CDR3 extends over 13 amino acids. Trimming took 6 bases from V and 2 from J, leaving 10 bases between them. From germline, CDR1 is MDHEN and CDR2 SYDVKM.

The chain combines TRBV5-1 with TRBJ2-1; TRBD1 is a possible D gene (6 bases). This CDR3 spans 14 amino acids. Trimming shortened V by 0 bases and J by 10 bases, and 14 bases separated the two germline ends. Germline V gives CDR1 SGHRS, CDR2 YFSETQ. DNA for the CDR3: TGCGCCAGCAGCTTGGGCCAACACAGGGAGGAGCAGTTCTTC. Translating it yields CASSLGQHREEQFF.

This rearrangement joins TRBV5-8 to TRBJ1-2, with D possibly matching TRBD1 (5 bases). CDR3 length: 13 amino acids. The germline CDR1 and CDR2 sequences are SGHTS and YDEGEE. Deletions cut 4 bases from V and 5 bases from J, with 12 bases between. This chain's CDR3 is CASSRQTVYGYTF. The CDR3 nucleotides read TGTGCCAGCAGCCGACAGACCGTTTATGGCTACACCTTC.

J is TRBJ2-5 and V is TRBV5-8; 9 bases align to TRBD1. This CDR3 has 15 amino acids. CDR1 SGHTS and CDR2 YDEGEE come from the germline V gene. The V gene end was trimmed by 7 bases and the J gene end by 1 base; junction bases not matched to a gene: 8. CDR3: CASGRQGGTQETQYF. CDR3 bases: TGTGCCAGCGGTAGACAGGGGGGTACCCAAGAGACCCAGTACTTC.

This rearrangement joins TRBV28 to TRBJ2-5; no clear D gene. Trimming left V 5 bases short and J 5 bases short, with 9 bases between. Germline V gives CDR1 MDHEN, CDR2 SYDVKM. The CDR3 loop spans 12 amino acids. The CDR3 DNA reads as TGTGCCAGCAGTCCGCAAAGGGAGACCCAGTACTTC. As protein: CASSPQRETQYF.

By its share, this clone is medium-sized. This chain connects TRBV11-2 to TRBJ2-2; TRBD1 is a possible D gene (6 bases). Between the trimmed V and J ends, which lost 6 bases and 7 bases, there was a span of 12 bases. The length of the CDR3 is 13 residues. Germline CDR1 is SGHAT and CDR2 is FQNNGV. Here the CDR3 reads CASREQGDGELFF. The DNA of the CDR3 is TGTGCCAGCAGAGAACAGGGAGACGGGGAGCTGTTTTTT.

V usage is TRBV5-4 and J usage is TRBJ2-5, with 8 bases lining up with TRBD2. Germline lookup yields CDR1 SGHNT and CDR2 YYREEE (reference sequence). Losses at the gene ends were 5 bases for V and 5 bases for J; bases not matched to a gene: 8. This CDR3 contains 14 residues. The CDR3: CASSSGTTLETQYF. The CDR3 DNA is TGTGCCAGCAGTAGCGGGACCACCTTGGAGACCCAGTACTTC.

The CDR3 is CASSLVPRGLLSSTDTQYF. In DNA form, the CDR3 reads TGTGCCAGCAGCTTAGTCCCCCGGGGCCTACTTTCTAGCACAGATACGCAGTATTTT. The genes are TRBV7-8 and TRBJ2-3; D assignment may be TRBD1 or TRBD2 (5 bases each). The CDR3 is 19 amino acids. The germline V gene has CDR1 SGHVS and CDR2 FQNEAQ. V was shortened by 1 base and J by 0 bases, with 20 bases between the two germline ends.

In this sample, this clone turned up a few times. The chain couples TRBV28 to TRBJ1-5, with D unresolved. The CDR3 consists of 12 residues. Trimming removed 6 bases at V and 6 bases at J, with 9 bases between. Germline values: CDR1 MDHEN, CDR2 SYDVKM. CDR3 nucleotides: TGTGCCAGCAGCACCGGGAGTCAGCCCCAGCATTTT. Its translation: CASSTGSQPQHF.

The chain recombines TRBV30 with TRBJ2-7, with D possibly being TRBD1 (5 bases). The germline V gene has CDR1 GTSNPN and CDR2 SVGIG (reference sequence). The ends were cut back, 2 bases at V and 6 bases at J, with 14 bases in the middle. There are 13 residues in the CDR3. This CDR3 reads CAWSPATDAEQYF. DNA of the CDR3: TGTGCCTGGAGTCCAGCGACAGATGCCGAGCAGTACTTC.

This clone appeared a few times. The chain combines TRBV29-1 with TRBJ1-2; a weak D match, TRBD1 (6 bases). The V gene's germline CDR1 is SQVTM and CDR2 ANQGSEA. The V end lost 1 base, the J end lost 3 bases, and 15 bases lay between the germline ends. The CDR3 loop spans 15 amino acids. CDR3 sequence: CSVEVGGQLDYGYTF. The CDR3 bases are TGCAGCGTTGAAGTCGGAGGACAGTTAGACTATGGCTACACCTTC.

This chain joins TRBV6-1 and TRBJ2-1; 10 nucleotides align to TRBD2. Per the germline V gene, CDR1 is MNHNS and CDR2 is SASEGT. CDR3 length: 17 residues. Trimming at V came to 0 bases and at J to 5 bases, leaving 7 bases not matched to a gene. As DNA, the CDR3 is TGTGCCAGCAGTGAAGCTTGGGCTAGCGGGAGAAACAATGAGCAGTTCTTC. This gives the protein CASSEAWASGRNNEQFF.

The chain recombines TRBV27 with TRBJ2-5, with D unresolved. Germline CDR1 reads MNHEY; CDR2 reads SMNVEV (reference sequence). The CDR3 has 12 amino acids. Trimming left V 3 bases short and J 7 bases short, with 9 bases between. CDR3 sequence: CASSLAAGTQYF. CDR3 coding DNA: TGTGCCAGCAGTTTGGCCGCCGGGACCCAGTACTTC.

The chain employs TRBV2 and TRBJ1-5, with a weak D call TRBD1 (6 bases). Trimming left V 5 bases short and J 7 bases short, with 12 bases between. The germline V gene encodes CDR1 SNHLY and CDR2 FYNNEI. This CDR3 spans 13 amino acids. CDR3 loop: CASSKEGDQPQHF. CDR3 DNA sequence: TGTGCCAGCAGTAAGGAGGGGGACCAGCCCCAGCATTTT.